The clone carrying this TCR beta chain has more than one count but fewer than ten. This specimen belongs to a study of early T cells in non-severe SARS-CoV-2 infection. The CDR3 runs to 13 residues. Per germline, CDR1 DFQATT and CDR2 SNEGSKA (reference sequence). The germline V and J ends were trimmed by 3 bases and 3 bases, with 11 bases remaining between them. TCRdb re-called the 5' RACE reads with MiXCR, one entry per CDR3 protein. The sample shows tens of thousands of distinct CDR3 sequences, roughly 5.7% of them seen only once. The sequenced sample consisted of whole blood. The origin of this receptor is an adult who was a healthcare worker with PCR-confirmed SARS-CoV-2 infection or an uninfected control (not recorded which). This chain connects TRBV20-1 to TRBJ1-1; D is perhaps TRBD1 (5 bases). The CDR3 DNA reads TGCAGTGCTAGGGGGCAGTCCGACACTGAAGCTTTCTTT. This sequence encodes CSARGQSDTEAFF.